These T cell receptor beta chains were read from a single sample in a study of radiation and T cells in renal cell carcinoma. Generated by immunoSEQ multiplex PCR, the TCRdb table keeps only in-frame clones and is missing some. The sample records some 150,000 clones, roughly 87% being singletons. The specimen comprised blood, sampled from a patient whose treatment included radiotherapy and nephrectomy. These receptors originate from a woman aged 50 to 60 with renal cell carcinoma. The CDR3 runs from the conserved cysteine through the conserved F or W. Each record gives: J gene, D gene, clone size, CDR3 length, V gene, CDR3 protein, CDR3 DNA. The D gene is left open where the match is weak. Part of the rows lack a size; the others show once, few, many or a class for expanded clones.

>TRBJ2-5|TRBD1|.|13|TRBV29-1
CSFQGVTGETQYF
TGCAGCTTCCAGGGGGTTACGGGAGAGACCCAGTACTTC
>TRBJ2-1|.|.|14|TRBV12-5
CASGLGPEGNEQFF
TGTGCTAGTGGTTTGGGCCCGGAGGGCAATGAGCAGTTCTTC
>TRBJ2-3|.|.|13|TRBV29-1
CSVQSDTERSWYF
TGCAGCGTGCAATCGGACACGGAAAGATCGTGGTATTTT
>TRBJ1-1|.|.|14|TRBV9
CASSTRDSDTEAFF
TGTGCCAGCAGCACCCGGGACTCCGACACTGAAGCTTTCTTT
>TRBJ2-7|TRBD1|.|15|TRBV5-5
CASSLSPGGSYEQYF
TGTGCCAGCAGCTTGTCCCCAGGGGGCTCCTACGAGCAGTACTTC
>TRBJ1-3|.|.|14|TRBV6-5
CASSTTGFGNTIYF
TGTGCCAGCAGTACCACAGGGTTTGGAAACACCATATATTTT
>TRBJ2-1|.|.|12|TRBV4-1
CASSQESYEQFF
TGCGCCAGCAGCCAAGAGTCGTATGAGCAGTTCTTC
>TRBJ2-1|TRBD1|.|21|TRBV4-3
CASSQESYGQGRGRRYNEQFF
TGCGCCAGCAGCCAAGAATCGTACGGACAGGGGAGGGGCCGGCGCTACAATGAGCAGTTCTTC
>TRBJ2-7|.|.|14|TRBV12-5
CASGTRTAPYEQYF
TGTGCTAGTGGTACCCGGACAGCACCCTACGAGCAGTACTTC
>TRBJ1-4|.|once|13|TRBV7-9
CASSRTVNEKLFF
TGTGCCAGCAGCCGGACAGTTAATGAAAAACTGTTTTTT
>TRBJ2-1|TRBD1|.|16|TRBV5-1
CASSLVSGQGYNEQFF
TGCGCCAGCAGCTTGGTCTCGGGACAGGGGTACAATGAGCAGTTCTTC
>TRBJ1-6|TRBD1|.|17|TRBV14
CASSPDRGRSYNSPLHF
TGTGCCAGCAGCCCCGACAGGGGTAGGTCCTATAATTCACCCCTCCACTTT
>TRBJ2-7|.|.|14|TRBV7-8
CASSLVSRADEQYF
TGTGCCAGCAGCTTAGTGAGCAGGGCTGACGAGCAGTACTTC
>TRBJ2-3|TRBD2|.|14|TRBV5-4
CASSSMTSGDTQYF
TGTGCCAGCAGCTCGATGACTAGCGGAGATACGCAGTATTTT
>TRBJ1-5|.|once|15|TRBV6-5
CASSLDSDSNQPQHF
TGTGCCAGCAGCCTGGACAGCGATAGCAATCAGCCCCAGCATTTT
>TRBJ1-2|TRBD1|once|15|TRBV19
CASSISGQGIYGYTF
TGTGCCAGTAGTATAAGCGGACAGGGGATCTATGGCTACACCTTC
>TRBJ2-7|.|.|13|TRBV4-1
CASSQATPEEQYF
TGCGCCAGCAGCCAAGCAACCCCTGAGGAGCAGTACTTC
>TRBJ2-6|.|.|14|TRBV18
CASSPPTGANVLTF
TGTGCCAGCTCACCACCGACTGGGGCCAACGTCCTGACTTTC
>TRBJ1-1|.|.|13|TRBV6-5
CASSYMGYTEAFF
TGTGCCAGCAGTTACATGGGTTACACTGAAGCTTTCTTT
>TRBJ1-2|.|.|13|TRBV30
CAWSPQGNYGYTF
TGTGCCTGGAGCCCCCAAGGGAACTATGGCTACACCTTC
>TRBJ1-6|TRBD1|.|16|TRBV7-2
CASSLIPTGFETPLHF
TGTGCCAGCAGCTTAATTCCGACAGGGTTTGAGACACCCCTCCACTTT
>TRBJ1-1|.|.|17|TRBV4-3
CASSQFTGHLLNTEAFF
TGCGCCAGCAGCCAATTTACCGGACACCTTTTGAACACCGAAGCTTTCTTT